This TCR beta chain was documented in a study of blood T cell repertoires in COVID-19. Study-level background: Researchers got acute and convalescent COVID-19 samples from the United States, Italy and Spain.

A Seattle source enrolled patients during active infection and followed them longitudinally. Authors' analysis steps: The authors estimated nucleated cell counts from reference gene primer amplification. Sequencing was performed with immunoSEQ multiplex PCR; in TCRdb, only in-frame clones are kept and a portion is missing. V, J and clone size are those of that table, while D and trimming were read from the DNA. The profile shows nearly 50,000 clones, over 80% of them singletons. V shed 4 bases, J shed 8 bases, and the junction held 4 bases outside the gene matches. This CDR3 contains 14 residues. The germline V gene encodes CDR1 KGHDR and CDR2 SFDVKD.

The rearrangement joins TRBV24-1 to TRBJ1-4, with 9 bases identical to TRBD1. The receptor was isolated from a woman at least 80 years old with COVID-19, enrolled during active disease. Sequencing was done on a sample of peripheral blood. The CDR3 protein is CATSEGTGTEKLFF. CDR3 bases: TGTGCCACCAGTGAGGGGACAGGGACGGAAAAACTGTTTTTT.